This passage covers 30 T cell receptor beta chains from one sample sequenced in a study of shared clonotypes between healthy human individuals. TCRdb's table, derived via immunoSEQ multiplex PCR, lists solely in-frame clones and lacks some. The sample carries nearly 1 million clones, around three quarters recorded once. Sequenced material: memory CD4+ T cells sorted from blood. Subset defined: CD45RA-negative fraction. These receptors were taken from a man aged 18 to 35 in good health.

V gene TRBV2 combines with J gene TRBJ1-6; weak D call: TRBD1 (6 bases). Germline V CDR1 and CDR2: SNHLY, FYNNEI. This CDR3 has 13 residues. V lost 6 bases, J lost 9 bases, and 12 bases lay in between. CDR3 nucleotide sequence: TGTGCCAGCAGGCGGACAGACCTTTCACCCCTCCACTTT. It is translated as CASRRTDLSPLHF.

Concerning this clone: Its ends do not fully match the called genes, so a read error is possible. This chain connects TRBV5-1 to TRBJ2-1, with D unresolved. The CDR3 is 14 residues long. Germline values: CDR1 SGHRS, CDR2 YFSETQ. CDR3 residues: CASSFDSSNNEQFF. In nucleotides, the CDR3 is TGCGCCAGCAGCTTCGACTCCTCCAACAATGAGCAGTTCTTC.

The chain employs TRBV6-6 and TRBJ1-2, with 10 bases identical to TRBD1. Germline assignment: CDR1 MNHNY and CDR2 SVGAGI (reference sequence). The CDR3 length is 14 residues. After removal of 10 bases from V and 7 bases from J, the junction contained 12 bases not matched to a gene. The DNA of the CDR3 is TGTGCCATCAATCGACAGGGGGCAAAAGGTGGCTACACCTTC. Protein product: CAINRQGAKGGYTF.

The chain employs TRBV7-7 and TRBJ1-2, with D unresolved. Germline CDR1 and CDR2: SSHAT and FNYEAQ (reference sequence). This CDR3 region has 14 residues. CDR3: CARAAPSPCVGYTF. The CDR3 DNA reads TGTGCTAGAGCAGCCCCATCCCCCTGTGTTGGCTACACCTTC. The full variable domain, its missing parts supplied by reference TRBV7-7 and TRBJ1-2, is GAGVSQSPRYKVTKRGQDVTLRCDPISSHATLYWYQQALGQGPEFLTYFNYEAQPDKSGLPSDRFSAERPEGSISTLTIQRTEQRDSAMYRCARAAPSPCVGYTFGSGTRLTVV.

The chain employs TRBV7-9 and TRBJ2-5; TRBD1 is a possible D gene (5 bases). Between the trimmed V and J ends, which lost 5 bases and 3 bases, there was a span of 16 bases. The germline CDR1 and CDR2 sequences are SEHNR and FQNEAQ (reference sequence). The CDR3 loop spans 15 amino acids. CDR3 amino acids: CASSQPVTAKETQYF. The CDR3 DNA reads as TGTGCCAGCAGCCAACCAGTGACAGCTAAAGAGACCCAGTACTTC.

The chain recombines TRBV5-1 with TRBJ1-5; maybe TRBD1 (5 bases). CDR1 is SGHRS, CDR2 YFSETQ, per germline. The CDR3 runs to 14 residues. The V end was cut by 4 bases, the J end by 3 bases, with 11 bases between. CDR3 bases: TGCGCCAGCAGCGCGGGACTGAACAATCAGCCCCAGCATTTT. Amino acids: CASSAGLNNQPQHF.

V usage is TRBV19 and J usage is TRBJ2-7; tentative D call: TRBD2 (5 bases). Germline CDR1 and CDR2: LNHDA and SQIVND (reference sequence). CDR3 length: 14 amino acids. The V end lost 7 bases, the J end lost 5 bases, and 18 bases lay between the germline ends. The CDR3 DNA is TGTGCCAGTATGGACTTGGGCGTTTCTCACGAGCAGTACTTC. It encodes CASMDLGVSHEQYF.

For this clone: One junction end disagrees with the germline gene, perhaps due to a read error. In DNA, the CDR3 is TGTGCCATCAGTGAAGTAGGGGGCATCAATCAGCCCCAGCATTTT. Its protein product is CAISEVGGINQPQHF. V and J are TRBV6-1 and TRBJ1-5, with 7 bases lining up with TRBD1. Germline CDR1 MNHNS, CDR2 SASEGT. The CDR3 loop spans 15 amino acids.

This chain's CDR3 is CAISLTPGKNTGELFF. CDR3 coding DNA: TGTGCCATCAGCCTGACTCCGGGGAAGAACACCGGGGAGCTGTTTTTT. The chain has TRBV10-3 and TRBJ2-2; a possible D gene is TRBD2 (5 bases). The CDR3 length is 16 residues. The V gene's germline CDR1 is ENHRY and CDR2 SYGVKD. Trimming shortened V by 6 bases and J by 1 base, and 15 bases separated the two germline ends.

The chain uses TRBV5-1 and TRBJ2-5; TRBD2 matches 9 bases. Losses at the gene ends were 0 bases for V and 1 base for J; bases not matched to a gene: 7. Germline lookup yields CDR1 SGHRS and CDR2 YFSETQ. The CDR3 has 17 amino acids. In nucleotides, the CDR3 is TGCGCCAGCAGCTTGGGTCAGCTAGCGGGGTTCCAAGAGACCCAGTACTTC. Translation: CASSLGQLAGFQETQYF.

The chain couples TRBV6-1 to TRBJ1-2; D remains unclear. Trimming pared 4 bases from V and 6 bases from J, leaving 9 bases between. The CDR3 spans 12 residues. Germline-derived CDR1 and CDR2 are MNHNS and SASEGT. In nucleotides, the CDR3 is TGTGCCAGCAGTGGTGTGCTGGATGGCTACACCTTC. It specifies CASSGVLDGYTF.

This chain's CDR3 is CASSSPALSGYTF. The CDR3 DNA sequence: TGTGCCAGCAGCTCCCCGGCTTTAAGTGGCTACACCTTC. The chain carries TRBV7-2 and TRBJ1-2, with no clear D. Trimming left V 4 bases short and J 7 bases short, with 13 bases between. CDR3 length equals 13 residues. Germline V CDR1 and CDR2: SGHTA, FQGNSA. The full variable domain, in which reference TRBV7-2 and TRBJ1-2 provide the parts outside the CDR3, is GAGVSQSPSNKVTEKGKDVELRCDPISGHTALYWYRQSLGQGLEFLIYFQGNSAPDKSGLPSDRFSAERTGGSVSTLTIQRTQQEDSAVYLCASSSPALSGYTFGSGTRLTVV.

In its sample, this clone was seen a few times. V and J are TRBV6-1 and TRBJ1-4, with D unresolved. Trimming took off 4 bases at V and 3 bases at J, with 15 bases between the two ends. CDR3 size: 16 residues. Germline CDR1 and CDR2: MNHNS and SASEGT. The DNA for the CDR3 is TGTGCCAGCAGTGGGATGCCTCGAGCGGCTAATGAAAAACTGTTTTTT. It specifies CASSGMPRAANEKLFF.

The genes are TRBV5-6 and TRBJ2-7; 9 bases line up with TRBD2. The CDR3 sequence is 15 residues long. J gave up 4 bases and V 5 bases, and 10 bases lay outside the gene matches. CDR1 and CDR2 (germline): SGHDT, YYEEEE. This CDR3 is CASSLDPSGGYEQYF. The DNA of the CDR3 is TGTGCCAGCAGTCTGGATCCCAGCGGGGGGTACGAGCAGTACTTC.

The V gene is TRBV11-2, the J gene TRBJ2-1; D is possibly TRBD2 (6 bases). V shed 0 bases and J shed 8 bases, with 14 bases lying between them. Germline loops: CDR1 SGHAT, CDR2 FQNNGV. The CDR3 sequence is 15 residues long. The CDR3 is CASSLDGGTSDEQFF. The CDR3 DNA is TGTGCCAGCAGCTTAGACGGCGGGACCTCCGATGAGCAGTTCTTC.

This clone was picked up one time. The V call is TRBV30, the J call TRBJ1-3, with no clear D. The ends were cut back, 4 bases at V and 6 bases at J, with 19 bases in the middle. This CDR3 has 15 residues. Germline V gene data show CDR1 as GTSNPN and CDR2 as SVGIG (reference sequence). This CDR3 reads CAWKLDRGPLNTIYF. The CDR3 DNA follows: TGTGCCTGGAAACTTGACCGCGGCCCGCTAAACACCATATATTTT.

CDR3 protein: CASSRDLSGNTIYF. The CDR3 DNA is TGTGCCAGCTCCCGTGACTTATCTGGAAACACCATATATTTT. This chain links TRBV18 with TRBJ1-3, with unresolved D. V was shortened by 6 bases and J by 1 base, with 10 bases between the two germline ends. CDR3 length equals 14 residues. Germline CDR1 KGHSH, CDR2 LQKENI.

The chain is built from TRBV2 and TRBJ1-5, with 7 bases fitting TRBD1. Trimming at V came to 7 bases and at J to 2 bases, leaving 8 bases not matched to a gene. Germline CDR1 and CDR2: SNHLY and FYNNEI. This CDR3 spans 15 amino acids. For the CDR3, the DNA is TGTGCCAGCAAAAGGGGGCAGGGCGGCAATCAGCCCCAGCATTTT. Translated: CASKRGQGGNQPQHF.

The chain uses TRBV20-1 and TRBJ2-7; no reliable D call. Germline CDR1 DFQATT, CDR2 SNEGSKA (reference sequence). There are 11 residues in the CDR3. The germline V and J ends were trimmed by 6 bases and 7 bases, with 13 bases remaining between them. Here the CDR3 reads CSAQYRREQYF. In DNA, the CDR3 is TGCAGTGCCCAATACAGAAGGGAGCAGTACTTC.

This chain joins TRBV18 and TRBJ2-1; TRBD2 aligns across 10 bases. The germline CDR1 and CDR2 sequences are KGHSH and LQKENI. The ends lost 1 base at V and 8 bases at J; junction bases unmatched: 14. This CDR3 is 18 amino acids long. The CDR3 nucleotides read TGTGCCAGCTCACCACAAGATATCCTTAGCGGGGGGATAGATGAGCAGTTCTTC. It translates to CASSPQDILSGGIDEQFF.

In this sample, this clone turned up once. The rearrangement links TRBV5-1 to TRBJ1-1; 7 bases align to TRBD1. V was pared by 9 bases and J by 1 base, with 12 bases of the junction left unmatched. CDR3 length equals 15 residues. The germline gives CDR1 SGHRS, CDR2 YFSETQ. DNA for the CDR3: TGCGCCACCAATATGGGGACAGTTACGAACACTGAAGCTTTCTTT. Encoded protein: CATNMGTVTNTEAFF. Drawing the rest from reference TRBV5-1 and TRBJ1-1, the complete variable domain is KAGVTQTPRYLIKTRGQQVTLSCSPISGHRSVSWYQQTPGQGLQFLFEYFSETQRNKGNFPGRFSGRQFSNSRSEMNVSTLELGDSALYLCATNMGTVTNTEAFFGQGTRLTVV.

About this clone: The sample carries other DNA sequences with the same CDR3. The V and J genes are TRBV6-5 and TRBJ1-5; 9 positions agree with TRBD1. Germline V gene sequence: CDR1 MNHEY, CDR2 SVGAGI. This CDR3 has 13 amino acids. The trim removed 6 bases at V and 4 bases at J, leaving 1 base unmatched. For the CDR3, the DNA is TGTGCCAGCAGCGGGACAGGGAATCAGCCCCAGCATTTT. This encodes CASSGTGNQPQHF.

The CDR3 reads CASSLPTGASNQPQHF. In DNA, the CDR3 is TGTGCCAGCAGTTTACCTACAGGGGCCAGCAATCAGCCCCAGCATTTT. The chain employs TRBV28 and TRBJ1-5; 7 bases are a match to TRBD1. The germline CDR1 and CDR2 sequences are MDHEN and SYDVKM. This CDR3 has 16 amino acids. The V gene end was trimmed by 2 bases and the J gene end by 1 base; junction bases not matched to a gene: 5.

The V gene is TRBV30, the J gene TRBJ2-3; D is unclear. Trimming took off 3 bases at V and 3 bases at J, with 7 bases between the two ends. CDR3 length equals 12 residues. In germline, CDR1 is GTSNPN, CDR2 SVGIG (reference sequence). The CDR3 sequence: CAWRPRTDTQYF. The CDR3 coding sequence is TGTGCCTGGAGGCCTCGGACAGATACGCAGTATTTT.

V is TRBV30 and J is TRBJ2-5, with 7 bases that match TRBD2. J was trimmed by 4 bases and V by 1 base; bases with no gene match: 3. Germline V gene lookup returns CDR1 GTSNPN and CDR2 SVGIG (reference sequence). The CDR3 runs 13 residues. The CDR3 DNA follows: TGTGCCTGGAGTGCCAGCGGGGCAGAGACCCAGTACTTC. Amino acids: CAWSASGAETQYF.

V gene TRBV29-1 combines with J gene TRBJ1-1; D unresolved. The CDR3 runs to 11 residues. Germline V gives CDR1 SQVTM, CDR2 ANQGSEA. V shed 6 bases and J shed 7 bases, with 12 bases lying between them. The CDR3 DNA sequence: TGCAGCGTCCATCGAGGGAGTGAAGCTTTCTTT. Its protein is CSVHRGSEAFF. Looking up the rest from reference TRBV29-1 and TRBJ1-1 gives the full variable domain: SAVISQKPSRDICQRGTSLTIQCQVDSQVTMMFWYRQQPGQSLTLIATANQGSEATYESGFVIDKFPISRPNLTFSTLTVSNMSPEDSSIYLCSVHRGSEAFFGQGTRLTVV.

This clone was seen more than once but under ten times. The chain uses TRBV11-2 and TRBJ1-4; D perhaps matches TRBD1 (5 bases). Trimming removed 1 base at V and 5 bases at J, with 5 bases between. The CDR3 is 13 amino acids. Germline values: CDR1 SGHAT, CDR2 FQNNGV. Here the CDR3 reads CASSLGGNEKLFF. The CDR3 DNA sequence: TGTGCCAGCAGCTTAGGGGGGAATGAAAAACTGTTTTTT.

This clone has just a few counts. The chain carries TRBV30 and TRBJ2-1, with 9 bases identical to TRBD1. CDR1 is GTSNPN, CDR2 SVGIG, per germline (reference sequence). After removal of 0 bases from V and 15 bases from J, the junction contained 6 bases not matched to a gene. The CDR3 sequence is 12 residues long. CDR3: CAWSVWDREWFF. The CDR3 nucleotides are TGTGCCTGGAGTGTCTGGGACAGGGAGTGGTTCTTC. Filled out from reference TRBV30 and TRBJ2-1, the complete variable domain reads SQTIHQWPATLVQPVGSPLSLECTVEGTSNPNLYWYRQAAGRGLQLLFYSVGIGQISSEVPQNLSASRPQDRQFILSSKKLLLSDSGFYLCAWSVWDREWFFGPGTRLTVL.

Comments on this clone: The sample has other DNA sequences that encode this CDR3 too. The rearrangement uses TRBV7-9 and TRBJ2-2; D is uncertain. The CDR3 loop spans 14 amino acids. With 1 base removed from V and 2 bases from J, the gap between germline ends came to 5 bases. The V gene's germline CDR1 is SEHNR and CDR2 FQNEAQ (reference sequence). The CDR3: CASSLGANTGELFF. The CDR3 region has the DNA TGTGCCAGCAGCTTAGGAGCCAACACCGGGGAGCTGTTTTTT.

Notes on this clone: At the DNA level, this CDR3 is encoded by other sequences in the same sample as well. This chain uses TRBV5-1 with TRBJ2-5; the D gene is possibly TRBD1 (5 bases). V lost 4 bases, J lost 1 base, and 11 bases lay in between. From germline, CDR1 is SGHRS and CDR2 YFSETQ. The CDR3 is made up of 14 amino acids. The CDR3 here is CASSPGQGQETQYF. CDR3 nucleotides: TGCGCCAGCAGCCCGGGTCAGGGCCAAGAGACCCAGTACTTC.